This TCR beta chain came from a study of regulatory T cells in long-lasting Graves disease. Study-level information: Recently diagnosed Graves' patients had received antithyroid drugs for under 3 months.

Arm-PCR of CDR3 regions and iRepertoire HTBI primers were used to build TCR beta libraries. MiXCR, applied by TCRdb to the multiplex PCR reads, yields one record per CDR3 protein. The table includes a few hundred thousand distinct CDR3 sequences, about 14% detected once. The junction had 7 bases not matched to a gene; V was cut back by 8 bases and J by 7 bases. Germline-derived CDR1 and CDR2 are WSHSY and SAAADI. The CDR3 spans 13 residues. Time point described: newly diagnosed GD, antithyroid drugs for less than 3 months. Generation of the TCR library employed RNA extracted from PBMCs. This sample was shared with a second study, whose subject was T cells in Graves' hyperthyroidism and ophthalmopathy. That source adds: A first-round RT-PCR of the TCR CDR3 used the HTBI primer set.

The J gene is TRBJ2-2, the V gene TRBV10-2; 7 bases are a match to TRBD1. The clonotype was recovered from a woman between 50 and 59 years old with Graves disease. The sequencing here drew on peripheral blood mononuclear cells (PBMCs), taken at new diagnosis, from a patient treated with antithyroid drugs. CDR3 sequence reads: CASGDRADGELFF. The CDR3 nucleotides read TGCGCCAGCGGAGACAGGGCGGACGGGGAGCTGTTTTTT.